The 16 T cell receptor beta chains given below trace back to one sample, sequenced in a study of blood T cell repertoires in COVID-19. Clones were sequenced by immunoSEQ multiplex PCR, and TCRdb holds only the in-frame ones, with some missing. The sample contains 50,000 to 75,000 clones, around 76% of which appear only once. The sample comprised peripheral blood. Source of these receptors: a woman of 80 years or more with acute or convalescent COVID-19.

The rearrangement links TRBV30 to TRBJ2-3; D unclear. Trimming took off 1 base at V and 0 bases at J, with 11 bases between the two ends. Germline V gene data show CDR1 as GTSNPN and CDR2 as SVGIG (reference sequence). The CDR3 loop spans 15 amino acids. The CDR3 coding sequence is TGTGCCTGGAGTGAGGCGGTTACTAGCACAGATACGCAGTATTTT. It translates to CAWSEAVTSTDTQYF.

The gene calls are TRBV30 and TRBJ1-3; D not resolved. The germline V gene encodes CDR1 GTSNPN and CDR2 SVGIG (reference sequence). The CDR3 runs 10 residues. Trimming removed 5 bases at V and 9 bases at J, with 8 bases between. This CDR3 reads CAWGLATIYF. The CDR3 DNA sequence: TGTGCCTGGGGCCTAGCCACCATATATTTT.

The rearrangement links TRBV19 to TRBJ1-4; D gene uncertain. This CDR3 region has 14 residues. Trimming shortened V by 6 bases and J by 7 bases, and 15 bases separated the two germline ends. CDR1 is LNHDA and CDR2 is SQIVND in the germline V gene (reference sequence). Here the CDR3 reads CASRGPVIGEKLFF. The CDR3 DNA sequence: TGTGCCAGTAGGGGCCCAGTCATTGGTGAAAAACTGTTTTTT. Using reference TRBV19 and TRBJ1-4 for the parts outside the CDR3, the full variable domain is DGGITQSPKYLFRKEGQNVTLSCEQNLNHDAMYWYRQDPGQGLRLIYYSQIVNDFQKGDIAEGYSVSREKKESFPLTVTSAQKNPTAFYLCASRGPVIGEKLFFGSGTQLSVL.

The gene calls are TRBV15 and TRBJ2-5; perhaps TRBD2 as D (6 bases). V was cut by 1 base and J by 5 bases, with 17 bases left in between. CDR3 length: 16 amino acids. Germline CDR1 reads LNHNV; CDR2 reads YYDKDF (reference sequence). The CDR3 loop is CATSRALTGARETQYF. The DNA for the CDR3 is TGTGCCACCAGCAGAGCGTTAACGGGAGCCCGGGAGACCCAGTACTTC. Complete variable domain (other parts from reference TRBV15 and TRBJ2-5): DAMVIQNPRYQVTQFGKPVTLSCSQTLNHNVMYWYQQKSSQAPKLLFHYYDKDFNNEADTPDNFQSRRPNTSFCFLDIRSPGLGDTAMYLCATSRALTGARETQYFGPGTRLLVL.

J is TRBJ1-5 and V is TRBV28, with TRBD1 identical over 9 bases. In germline, CDR1 is MDHEN, CDR2 SYDVKM. V trimming: 6 bases; J trimming: 6 bases; junction bases outside the gene matches: 6. This CDR3 has 14 residues. Written as DNA, the CDR3 is TGTGCCAGCAGCGCTGGACAGGGGAGTCAGCCCCAGCATTTT. It specifies CASSAGQGSQPQHF.

This clone was detected a few times. The V and J genes are TRBV6-1 and TRBJ1-1, with 7 bases lining up with TRBD1. The CDR3 has 14 residues. Germline trimming cut 3 bases from V and 4 bases from J; bases unmatched to any gene: 5. CDR1 and CDR2 from the germline V gene are MNHNS and SASEGT. In nucleotides, the CDR3 is TGTGCCAGCAGTGAGCGACAGGGAGGCACTGAAGCTTTCTTT. This sequence encodes CASSERQGGTEAFF.

CDR3 amino acids: CASNRGGRARYYNEQFF. CDR3 coding DNA: TGTGCCAGCAACAGGGGCGGGAGGGCTCGATACTACAATGAGCAGTTCTTC. The chain combines TRBV27 with TRBJ2-1; 9 nucleotides align to TRBD2. V lost 7 bases and J lost 3; bases outside the gene matches: 13. The CDR3 extends over 17 amino acids. Germline V lookup: CDR1 MNHEY, CDR2 SMNVEV (reference sequence).

V gene TRBV7-3 combines with J gene TRBJ2-1; TRBD1 aligns across 8 bases. Germline V gene data show CDR1 as SGHTA and CDR2 as FQGTGA. This CDR3 region has 18 residues. The trim removed 1 base at V and 4 bases at J, leaving 12 bases unmatched. CDR3: CASSLNRGGQGPYNEQFF. The DNA of the CDR3 is TGTGCCAGCAGCTTAAATCGAGGTGGACAGGGCCCTTACAATGAGCAGTTCTTC.

Here the CDR3 reads CASELLAGKDTDTQYF. The CDR3 bases are TGTGCCAGCGAGCTCTTGGCGGGAAAAGACACAGATACGCAGTATTTT. The rearrangement links TRBV28 to TRBJ2-3; D possibly corresponds to TRBD2 (6 bases). The CDR3 has 16 amino acids. Germline V gives CDR1 MDHEN, CDR2 SYDVKM. Trimming pared 8 bases from V and 2 bases from J, leaving 20 bases between. The whole variable domain, filled in from reference TRBV28 and TRBJ2-3, reads DVKVTQSSRYLVKRTGEKVFLECVQDMDHENMFWYRQDPGLGLRLIYFSYDVKMKEKGDIPEGYSVSREKKERFSLILESASTNQTSMYLCASELLAGKDTDTQYFGPGTRLTVL.

The chain recombines TRBV5-1 with TRBJ1-3; 7 bases match TRBD1. The CDR3 has 16 amino acids. J lost 0 bases, V lost 0 bases, and 3 bases had no gene match. Germline V gives CDR1 SGHRS, CDR2 YFSETQ. The CDR3 spells CASSLGQGASGNTIYF. The CDR3 DNA reads as TGCGCCAGCAGCTTGGGACAGGGTGCCTCTGGAAACACCATATATTTT.

The sample holds a few counts of this clone. This chain uses TRBV15 with TRBJ2-7; 12 nucleotides line up with TRBD1. The CDR3 totals 16 residues. Germline CDR1 reads LNHNV; CDR2 reads YYDKDF (reference sequence). J was trimmed by 5 bases and V by 0 bases; bases with no gene match: 5. CDR3 in amino acids: CATSRDSGTGGDEQYF. The CDR3 nucleotides are TGTGCCACCAGCAGAGATAGCGGGACAGGGGGCGACGAGCAGTACTTC. Complete variable domain (other parts from reference TRBV15 and TRBJ2-7): DAMVIQNPRYQVTQFGKPVTLSCSQTLNHNVMYWYQQKSSQAPKLLFHYYDKDFNNEADTPDNFQSRRPNTSFCFLDIRSPGLGDTAMYLCATSRDSGTGGDEQYFGPGTRLTVT.

The gene calls are TRBV12-5 and TRBJ2-1, with D unresolved. V lost 2 bases and J 12 bases, leaving 14 bases between the germline ends. In germline, CDR1 is LGHNT, CDR2 FRNRAP. The CDR3 sequence is 13 residues long. The chain's CDR3 is CASGLYSRDGQFF. The CDR3 DNA reads TGTGCTAGTGGTTTGTATTCCCGCGATGGGCAGTTCTTC.

V and J are TRBV2 and TRBJ2-7; 7 nucleotides align to TRBD1. This CDR3 is built from 13 residues. Trimming at V came to 5 bases and at J to 6 bases, leaving 7 bases not matched to a gene. Germline V CDR1 and CDR2: SNHLY, FYNNEI. The CDR3 loop is CASSRDSPREQYF. The CDR3 region has the DNA TGTGCCAGCAGTAGGGACAGTCCCCGCGAGCAGTACTTC.

The genes are TRBV6-2 or TRBV6-3 and TRBJ2-7; TRBD2 agrees at 10 bases. With V trimmed by 3 bases and J by 3 bases, 5 bases remained unmatched. CDR1 and CDR2 (germline): MNHEY, SVGEGT. This CDR3 comprises 15 residues. CDR3 sequence: CASSYTGTSDYEQYF. For the CDR3, the DNA is TGTGCCAGCAGTTATACCGGGACTAGCGACTACGAGCAGTACTTC.

J is TRBJ2-1 and V is TRBV19, with 8 bases that match TRBD2. The junction had 10 bases not matched to a gene; V was cut back by 6 bases and J by 0 bases. Germline CDR1 is LNHDA and CDR2 is SQIVND (reference sequence). CDR3 size: 17 residues. The CDR3 region has the DNA TGTGCCAGTAGCCCCGGGGGCGGGACTAGCTCCTACAATGAGCAGTTCTTC. Residues: CASSPGGGTSSYNEQFF.

Turning to this clone: The junction departs from the called germline gene at one end, perhaps through a read error. The chain carries TRBV15 and TRBJ1-5; 7 bases match TRBD1. CDR1 LNHNV and CDR2 YYDKDF come from the germline V gene (reference sequence). The CDR3 consists of 15 residues. This chain's CDR3 is CATRRDREGHQPQHF. CDR3 nucleotides: TGTGCCACCAGGAGAGACAGGGAGGGGCATCAGCCCCAGCATTTT.